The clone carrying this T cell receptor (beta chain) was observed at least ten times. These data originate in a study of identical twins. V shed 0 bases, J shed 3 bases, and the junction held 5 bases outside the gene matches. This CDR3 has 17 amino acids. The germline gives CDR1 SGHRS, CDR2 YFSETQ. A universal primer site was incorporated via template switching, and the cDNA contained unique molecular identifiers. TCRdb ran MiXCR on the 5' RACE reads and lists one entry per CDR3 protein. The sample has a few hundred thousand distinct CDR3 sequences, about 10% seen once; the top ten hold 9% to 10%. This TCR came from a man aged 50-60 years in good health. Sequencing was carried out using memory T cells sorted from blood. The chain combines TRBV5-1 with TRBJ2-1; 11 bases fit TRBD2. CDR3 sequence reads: CASSLGLLAGDYNEQFF. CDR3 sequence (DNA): TGCGCCAGCAGCTTGGGCTTACTAGCGGGGGACTACAATGAGCAGTTCTTC.